One and the same sample provided the 17 T cell receptor beta chains below, sequenced in a study of neurological immune-mediated disorders. MiXCR, run by TCRdb on the 5' RACE reads, gives a single entry per CDR3 protein. Of roughly 50,000 distinct CDR3 sequences listed, approximately 12% are singletons. Time point meaning: longitudinal time-point 3. Source material: PBMCs. The receptor set was obtained from a male donor with HTLV-1-associated myelopathy (HAM/TSP).

This clonotype has ten or more counts. The rearrangement joins TRBV4-3 to TRBJ2-7; 7 bases agree with TRBD2. Germline CDR1 and CDR2: LGHNA and YSLEER. With 4 bases clipped from V and 0 bases from J, the junction kept 9 bases outside the gene matches. CDR3 size: 16 residues. The CDR3 region is CASSLTWGGSSYEQYF. The CDR3 DNA follows: TGCGCCAGCAGCCTCACCTGGGGGGGAAGCTCCTACGAGCAGTACTTC.

By proportion, this clonotype is medium-sized (0.01 to 0.1%). This chain uses TRBV12-3 or TRBV12-4 with TRBJ1-2; D remains unclear. Trimming stripped 5 bases from V and 4 bases from J, with 11 bases between. The CDR3 length is 13 residues. The CDR3, as DNA: TGTGCCAGCAGTCAAGGAATAGGCTATGGCTACACCTTC. Translation: CASSQGIGYGYTF.

In its sample, this clonotype was seen many times. V and J are TRBV20-1 and TRBJ1-2; a weak D match, TRBD1 (5 bases). V lost 5 bases to trimming and J lost 5 bases, with 9 bases between them. The CDR3 length is 11 residues. The germline V gene has CDR1 DFQATT and CDR2 SNEGSKA (reference sequence). The CDR3 coding sequence is TGCAGTGCTGGCTGGGGGTATGGCTACACCTTC. Translating gives CSAGWGYGYTF.

The chain is built from TRBV27 and TRBJ1-2; unclear D gene. The CDR3 sequence is 14 residues long. Deletions cut 1 base from V and 3 bases from J, with 9 bases between. The germline V gene has CDR1 MNHEY and CDR2 SMNVEV (reference sequence). CDR3 DNA sequence: TGTGCCAGCAGTTTATTGGGAGGAGACTATGGCTACACCTTC. This translates into CASSLLGGDYGYTF.

The sample holds many counts of this clonotype. The rearrangement uses TRBV28 and TRBJ2-7; a weak D match, TRBD1 (6 bases). From germline, CDR1 is MDHEN and CDR2 SYDVKM. CDR3 size: 13 residues. The V end was cut by 3 bases, the J end by 7 bases, with 13 bases between. CDR3 loop: CASSFAGADEQYF. The CDR3 DNA reads as TGTGCCAGCAGTTTTGCAGGGGCGGATGAGCAGTACTTC.

This clonotype was detected only once. The CDR3 end shows no conserved phenylalanine or tryptophan, and so a read error is likely. CDR3 DNA sequence: TGCGCCAGCAGCCAACCCCCGGGACAGGACAACTATGGCTACACCTAC. This codes for CASSQPPGQDNYGYTY. The chain joins TRBV4-1 to TRBJ1-2; 8 bases match TRBD1. The ends lost 2 bases at V and 2 bases at J; junction bases unmatched: 7. Germline-derived CDR1 and CDR2 are MGHRA and YSYEKL. The CDR3 extends over 16 amino acids.

Many counts were recorded for this clonotype. V is TRBV20-1 and J is TRBJ2-6; D is possibly TRBD1 (5 bases). The CDR3 contains 15 residues. Deletions cut 3 bases from V and 4 bases from J, with 13 bases between. CDR1 is DFQATT, CDR2 SNEGSKA, per germline (reference sequence). In DNA, the CDR3 is TGCAGTGCTAGGAAGTGGGGCATAGGGGCCAACGTCCTGACTTTC. This translates into CSARKWGIGANVLTF.

In its sample, this clonotype was seen many times. The rearrangement links TRBV6-6 to TRBJ1-2; 7 bases line up with TRBD1. Germline CDR1 reads MNHNY; CDR2 reads SVGAGI (reference sequence). The V and J ends lost 2 bases and 4 bases, in that order; junction bases with no gene match: 4. The CDR3 covers 14 residues. Here the CDR3 DNA reads TGTGCCAGCAGTTACCCGGGACAGTTCTATGGCTACACCTTC. Translating it yields CASSYPGQFYGYTF.

On this clonotype itself: A much larger clone is a single base away; this may be a read error. The V call is TRBV12-3 or TRBV12-4, the J call TRBJ1-3; no clear D gene. This CDR3 has 16 residues. V gave up 10 bases and J gave up 3 bases, with 22 bases separating them. CDR3 in amino acids: CANSPGQPRFGNTIYF. As DNA, the CDR3 is TGTGCCAACAGCCCTGGGCAGCCGAGATTTGGAAACACCATATATTTT.

This clonotype occurred many times. The chain has TRBV5-1 and TRBJ2-7, with a possible D match to TRBD2 (6 bases). The germline gives CDR1 SGHRS, CDR2 YFSETQ. V lost 4 bases to trimming and J lost 7 bases, with 21 bases between them. The CDR3 runs to 15 residues. This CDR3 reads CASSPLGGGAGEQYF. CDR3 DNA sequence: TGCGCCAGCAGCCCGCTTGGCGGTGGGGCGGGAGAGCAGTACTTC.

This clonotype showed up many times. The genes are TRBV4-3 and TRBJ2-1, with D maybe TRBD2 (6 bases). V gave up 3 bases and J gave up 9 bases, with 15 bases separating them. This CDR3 contains 14 residues. In germline, CDR1 is LGHNA, CDR2 YSLEER. This chain's CDR3 is CASSQAVGRPEQFF. As DNA, the CDR3 is TGCGCCAGCAGCCAGGCTGTGGGGAGGCCTGAGCAGTTCTTC.

This clonotype has a handful of counts. The V gene is TRBV4-2, the J gene TRBJ1-2, with 9 bases fitting TRBD1. Per germline, CDR1 LGHNA and CDR2 YNFKEQ. CDR3 size: 14 residues. V lost 4 bases to trimming and J lost 6 bases; unmatched junction nucleotides: 6. The CDR3: CASSPTRQGDGYTF. CDR3 nucleotides: TGTGCCAGCAGCCCAACGAGACAGGGGGATGGCTACACCTTC.

As regards this clonotype: The conserved final phenylalanine or tryptophan is absent from the CDR3, which likely points to a read error. The rearrangement uses TRBV18 and TRBJ2-1; no clear D gene. V was clipped by 2 bases and J by 3 bases, with 8 bases between them. This CDR3 comprises 14 residues. The V gene's germline CDR1 is KGHSH and CDR2 LQKENI. The CDR3 DNA is TGTGCCAGCTCACCATCGGGCAGCTACAATGAGCAGTTCTGC. Encoded protein: CASSPSGSYNEQFC.

This clonotype was recorded many times. This chain connects TRBV29-1 to TRBJ1-4; no clear D. From germline, CDR1 is SQVTM and CDR2 ANQGSEA. The CDR3 is 13 residues long. Trimming cost V 4 bases and J 8 bases, with 14 bases left between them. The CDR3 DNA reads TGCAGCGTTGTGGTAGATCTAAAAGAAAAACTGTTTTTT. This sequence encodes CSVVVDLKEKLFF.

In this sample, this clonotype turned up a few times. CDR3 nucleotide sequence: TGTGCCAGCAGTTACGCAGGGAATCATCAGCCCCAGCATTTT. The encoded protein is CASSYAGNHQPQHF. The rearrangement links TRBV6-2 or TRBV6-3 to TRBJ1-5; D might be TRBD1 (5 bases). This CDR3 region has 14 residues. Germline V CDR1 and CDR2: MNHEY, SVGEGT. Trimming took off 2 bases at V and 5 bases at J, with 10 bases between the two ends.

This clonotype was observed at least ten times. V gene TRBV7-8 combines with J gene TRBJ1-5; no firm D call. V gave up 5 bases and J gave up 1 base, with 9 bases separating them. The germline CDR1 and CDR2 sequences are SGHVS and FQNEAQ. The CDR3 loop spans 14 amino acids. CDR3 nucleotide sequence: TGTGCCAGCAGCGTTGTCCGGAGCAATCAGCCCCAGCATTTT. It encodes CASSVVRSNQPQHF.

This clonotype was found many times. The rearrangement links TRBV15 to TRBJ2-2; 7 bases line up with TRBD2. With V trimmed by 3 bases and J by 3 bases, 13 bases remained unmatched. Germline V gives CDR1 LNHNV, CDR2 YYDKDF (reference sequence). CDR3 length: 18 residues. The CDR3: CATSSPGTREGYTGELFF. Written as DNA, the CDR3 is TGTGCCACCAGCAGCCCCGGCACGAGGGAGGGCTACACCGGGGAGCTGTTTTTT.